A single TCR beta chain is shown here with its context. Its target antigen remains unknown. No qualities accompany the bases; no much larger clone lies one base away. The CDR3, cysteine through phenylalanine, is 14 amino acids long. The DNA shown is the 42-base CDR3, in frame from base 1. Trimming accounts for 5 bases at V and 5 bases at J, while the number of junction bases matched to no gene is 6. The germline V gene (reference sequence) yields SGHAT for CDR1 and FQDESV for CDR2. Healthy HIV-negative adults with no recently reported acute infections or vaccinations were included as donors. Only Caucasian adults living in Nashville, Tennessee, USA were represented among the donors. CD4+ T cells were enriched by magnetic negative selection, after which naive cells were positively selected on CD45RA and the negative fraction was taken as the memory subset. Blood was collected by leukapheresis, and PBMCs were isolated by Ficoll-Histopaque density gradient centrifugation and then cryopreserved in liquid nitrogen vapor phase. Purity and quantity of every magnetically sorted T cell population were checked by analytical flow cytometry. From each sorted fraction, genomic DNA was isolated and quantified by UV absorbance on a Nanodrop 2000c.

The data belong to a study of shared clonotypes between healthy human individuals (dated by TCRdb to 2020 to 2021). At the level of the whole study: The cohort included three men and two women between 18 and 49 years of age. Per donor, three plates each were used for CD4 naive and CD4 memory, two for CD8 naive, and one for CD8 memory. To estimate repertoire size and how much clonotypes are shared between individuals, the study performed deep sequencing of blood TCR repertoires from a few healthy adults. To increase sequencing depth and limit assay-specific biases, TCR repertoire library preparation and sequencing were carried out by different laboratories using diverse techniques. Between about 0.85 and 9.5 billion PBMCs per donor were obtained by leukapheresis.

Using the deep immunoSEQ assay, TCR CDR3 regions were amplified from genomic DNA by multiplex PCR. Extracted genomic DNA from each cell subset was spread evenly across all wells of several immunoSEQ 96-well plates, with each plate serving as a replicate. For sorted subsets, each replicate PCR was loaded with approximately 200 ng genomic DNA, equivalent to 25,000 to 30,000 T cell genomes. Purified libraries were measured with a Qubit 3.0 fluorometer, size-checked on a Bioanalyzer 2100, and measured again with the KAPA Library Quantification kit. A separate single-read 150-cycle Illumina NextSeq 550 flow cell was used to sequence each immunoSEQ 96-well plate. Per the original workflow: Because the immunoSEQ output held only junctional sequences and lacked quality scores, the filtering could not match the filtering applied to full-length reads. Sequences were annotated with PyIR, a Python wrapper for IgBLAST v1.9, and V/J genes and CDR3 were assigned using IMGT germline references. Reads with weak V/J assignments (E-value above 1e-6), missing CDR3, stop codons, out-of-frame junctions, or ambiguous translated residues were removed. V3J clonotypes were defined by identical inferred V gene, J gene, and CDR3 amino acid sequence. Percentage overlap between repertoires was calculated by dividing the number of shared unique clonotypes by the size of the smaller repertoire. Three approaches were used to assess repertoire richness: RTK rarefaction, the Chao1 estimator, and Recon v2.1 estimates of unobserved clonotypes. Generation probabilities for all TCRbeta clonotypes obtained by the gDNA method from a handful of donors were computed using OLGA. The source is immuneACCESS, and TCRdb retained only in-frame sequences with V and J called. Part of the clones is not carried over; for the studies checked, unresolved V genes explain less than half of this, and the remainder is unexplained. V, J and clone size were drawn from that table, and D and trimming were deduced from the DNA. The sample table holds roughly 640,000 clones, of which 74% were seen once. The ten largest clones add up to under 2% of the sample.

Here is what the overall study found, with its caveats: Sampling was limited to blood, and TCR repertoires in tissue likely differ from TCR repertoires in blood. Compared with non-shared clonotypes, the clonotypes found in all four sorted-subset donors had higher generation probabilities. Estimated clonotype richness was generally larger for naive than for memory subsets. Because the study included a small number of donors, the genetic and exposure-history diversity represented was limited. Based on pairwise subsampling, the degree of clonotype sharing among donors was expected to be affected by sequencing depth. Incomplete sequencing was indicated by rarefaction of sorted-subset datasets, despite the large sequencing depth. Sharing across several donors was observed for approximately 4.6% of naive CD4, 3.5% of naive CD8, 2% to 2.5% of memory CD4, and over 0.3% of memory CD8 clonotypes.

This sequence originates from a woman under 40 in good health. Sample: memory CD4+ T cells sorted from blood. The cell subset or site label for this specimen denotes: CD45RA-negative fraction. Here the chain combines TRBV11-1 and TRBJ2-7; TRBD1 fits 10 bases in the junction. In nucleotides, the sequence is TGTGCCAGCAGCCCGGGACAGGGGTTCGACGAGCAGTACTTC. Translated, this gives CASSPGQGFDEQYF.